One and the same sample provided the 31 T cell receptor beta chains below, sequenced in a study of blood T cell repertoires in COVID-19. The data were produced by immunoSEQ multiplex PCR, yet TCRdb's version contains in-frame clones alone and is incomplete. The sample includes about 76,000 clones, approximately 78% of them seen just once. Sample: peripheral blood. The receptor source for this set is a human donor in a cohort sampled during active COVID-19.

The rearrangement uses TRBV10-2 and TRBJ2-1, with 12 bases aligning to TRBD2. Per the germline V gene, CDR1 is WSHSY and CDR2 is SAAADI. Trimming at V came to 3 bases and at J to 8 bases, leaving 2 bases not matched to a gene. The CDR3 extends over 14 amino acids. The CDR3 DNA follows: TGCGCCAGCAGTGATCTAGCGGGAGGGGATGAGCAGTTCTTC. The encoded protein is CASSDLAGGDEQFF.

The V call is TRBV12-5, the J call TRBJ2-3; TRBD2 matches at 7 bases. Looked up from germline, CDR1 is LGHNT and CDR2 is FRNRAP. Losses at the gene ends were 2 bases for V and 3 bases for J; bases not matched to a gene: 5. CDR3 length: 15 amino acids. CDR3 sequence (DNA): TGTGCTAGTGGTTTGTCGCGGGAGAGAACAGATACGCAGTATTTT. Its protein product is CASGLSRERTDTQYF.

This chain links TRBV6-2 or TRBV6-3 with TRBJ2-5; 7 bases are a match to TRBD1. The CDR3 totals 14 residues. In germline, CDR1 is MNHEY, CDR2 SVGEGT. The V gene end was trimmed by 5 bases and the J gene end by 2 bases; junction bases not matched to a gene: 5. The CDR3 region is CASSRSQGQETQYF. The CDR3, as DNA: TGTGCCAGCAGTAGATCACAGGGGCAAGAGACCCAGTACTTC.

The gene calls are TRBV5-5 and TRBJ2-7; D unclear. Germline V gene lookup returns CDR1 SGHKS and CDR2 YYEKEE (reference sequence). The CDR3 sequence is 10 residues long. V was shortened by 7 bases and J by 5 bases, with 7 bases between the two germline ends. The CDR3 is CASGINEQYF. DNA of the CDR3: TGTGCCAGCGGCATAAACGAGCAGTACTTC.

The chain carries TRBV5-1 and TRBJ1-2, with 8 bases fitting TRBD1. Germline CDR1 and CDR2: SGHRS and YFSETQ. This CDR3 has 19 residues. After removal of 3 bases from V and 6 bases from J, the junction contained 22 bases not matched to a gene. CDR3 coding DNA: TGCGCCAGCAGCTGGGGGTCAGGGGGCGCCGCTTCAGCTCTCGATGGCTACACCTTC. It translates to CASSWGSGGAASALDGYTF. Combining the CDR3 with reference TRBV5-1 and TRBJ1-2 gives the whole variable domain KAGVTQTPRYLIKTRGQQVTLSCSPISGHRSVSWYQQTPGQGLQFLFEYFSETQRNKGNFPGRFSGRQFSNSRSEMNVSTLELGDSALYLCASSWGSGGAASALDGYTFGSGTRLTVV.

This clone was detected only a few times. Within the sample, other DNA sequences also encode this same CDR3. The chain uses TRBV7-9 and TRBJ2-3; 8 nucleotides line up with TRBD2. The J segment lost 1 base and the V segment lost 0 bases, leaving 0 bases of the junction unmatched. The CDR3 has 15 residues. Germline V lookup: CDR1 SEHNR, CDR2 FQNEAQ (reference sequence). CDR3 sequence (DNA): TGTGCCAGCAGCTTAGCTAGCGGGGGCACAGATACGCAGTATTTT. Encoded protein: CASSLASGGTDTQYF.

This clone was detected only a few times. V gene TRBV27 combines with J gene TRBJ2-7, with 9 bases fitting TRBD1. The CDR3 sequence is 11 residues long. V shed 8 bases, J shed 6 bases, and the junction held 2 bases outside the gene matches. Germline assignment: CDR1 MNHEY and CDR2 SMNVEV (reference sequence). CDR3 loop: CASSDRGEQYF. For the CDR3, the DNA is TGTGCCAGCTCGGACAGGGGCGAGCAGTACTTC.

This chain links TRBV6-5 with TRBJ2-5, with a tentative D call TRBD2 (7 bases). The V end lost 7 bases, the J end lost 5 bases, and 14 bases lay between the germline ends. This CDR3 is 13 amino acids long. Germline-derived CDR1 and CDR2 are MNHEY and SVGAGI. DNA of the CDR3: TGTGCCAGCATGGGGGGGCTAGGGGAGACCCAGTACTTC. It is translated as CASMGGLGETQYF.

The rearrangement links TRBV2 to TRBJ2-7; 9 bases align to TRBD2. CDR3 length: 15 amino acids. Germline trimming cut 6 bases from V and 0 bases from J; bases unmatched to any gene: 6. CDR1 is SNHLY, CDR2 FYNNEI, per germline. The CDR3 here is CASSATSGRSYEQYF. DNA for the CDR3: TGTGCCAGCAGCGCAACTAGCGGGCGCTCCTACGAGCAGTACTTC. Full variable domain (remainder filled in from reference TRBV2 and TRBJ2-7): EPEVTQTPSHQVTQMGQEVILRCVPISNHLYFYWYRQILGQKVEFLVSFYNNEISEKSEIFDDQFSVERPDGSNFTLKIRSTKLEDSAMYFCASSATSGRSYEQYFGPGTRLTVT.

The V and J genes are TRBV5-1 and TRBJ1-2; D is perhaps TRBD1 (6 bases). CDR1 is SGHRS, CDR2 YFSETQ, per germline. Between the trimmed V and J ends, which lost 4 bases and 5 bases, there was a span of 15 bases. CDR3 size: 14 residues. CDR3 loop: CASSPDGGLYGYTF. The CDR3, as DNA: TGCGCCAGCAGCCCCGACGGGGGGCTATATGGCTACACCTTC.

This clone appeared a single time. The V call is TRBV5-1, the J call TRBJ1-5; maybe TRBD1 (5 bases). The V and J ends lost 5 bases and 4 bases respectively, with 10 bases between them. The CDR3 runs 13 residues. Per the germline V gene, CDR1 is SGHRS and CDR2 is YFSETQ. CDR3 sequence reads: CASRKQENQPQHF. DNA for the CDR3: TGCGCCAGCAGGAAACAGGAAAATCAGCCCCAGCATTTT.

The genes are TRBV11-2 and TRBJ2-7; TRBD2 matches 12 bases. The V segment lost 5 bases and the J segment 5 bases; nucleotides outside the gene matches: 7. The CDR3 has 15 residues. From germline, CDR1 is SGHAT and CDR2 FQNNGV. The chain's CDR3 is CASSQTSGSVNEQYF. CDR3 coding DNA: TGTGCCAGCAGCCAGACTAGCGGGAGCGTGAACGAGCAGTACTTC.

V and J are TRBV6-6 and TRBJ2-3; 12 nucleotides align to TRBD1. The junction had 3 bases not matched to a gene; V was cut back by 5 bases and J by 3 bases. Germline V CDR1 and CDR2: MNHNY, SVGAGI (reference sequence). The CDR3 has 15 residues. Here the CDR3 DNA reads TGTGCCAGCAGTAAGGGACAGGGGGCGACAGATACGCAGTATTTT. This translates into CASSKGQGATDTQYF.

The genes are TRBV19 and TRBJ2-5; 7 bases fit TRBD1. The CDR3 consists of 15 residues. Trimming at V came to 1 base and at J to 3 bases, leaving 5 bases not matched to a gene. Germline loops: CDR1 LNHDA, CDR2 SQIVND (reference sequence). The CDR3 sequence is CASSIGGQLEETQYF. Here the CDR3 DNA reads TGTGCCAGTAGTATAGGGGGACAGCTTGAAGAGACCCAGTACTTC.

The chain is built from TRBV6-2 or TRBV6-3 and TRBJ2-7; a weak D match, TRBD1 (6 bases). Germline lookup yields CDR1 MNHEY and CDR2 SVGEGT. The CDR3 sequence is 13 residues long. Deletions cut 2 bases from V and 6 bases from J, with 11 bases between. The CDR3 region has the DNA TGTGCCAGCAGTTACCTAGAAGGGGGCGAGCAGTACTTC. It translates to CASSYLEGGEQYF.

The chain links TRBV28 to TRBJ1-3; tentatively, D is TRBD1 (5 bases). With 3 bases removed from V and 0 bases from J, the gap between germline ends came to 9 bases. The germline V gene encodes CDR1 MDHEN and CDR2 SYDVKM. This CDR3 has 15 amino acids. The CDR3 coding sequence is TGTGCCAGCAGTTTGGAGGGGAACTCTGGAAACACCATATATTTT. It specifies CASSLEGNSGNTIYF.

V usage is TRBV12-3 or TRBV12-4 and J usage is TRBJ1-2; TRBD1 is a possible D gene (5 bases). Trimming left V 4 bases short and J 8 bases short, with 8 bases between. The CDR3 is made up of 11 amino acids. CDR3 loop: CASSWGRGYTF. The CDR3 DNA is TGTGCCAGCAGTTGGGGGAGGGGCTACACCTTC.

The rearrangement uses TRBV9 and TRBJ2-6, with no clear D. The V and J ends lost 0 bases and 0 bases respectively, with 7 bases between them. The CDR3 sequence is 16 residues long. Germline V CDR1 and CDR2: SGDLS, YYNGEE. The CDR3 DNA follows: TGTGCCAGCAGCGTAGAAACAGCCTCTGGGGCCAACGTCCTGACTTTC. Encoded protein: CASSVETASGANVLTF. The whole variable domain, remainder taken from reference TRBV9 and TRBJ2-6, is DSGVTQTPKHLITATGQRVTLRCSPRSGDLSVYWYQQSLDQGLQFLIQYYNGEERAKGNILERFSAQQFPDLHSELNLSSLELGDSALYFCASSVETASGANVLTFGAGSRLTVL.

At least ten counts were recorded for this clone. V and J are TRBV29-1 and TRBJ1-1; no firm D call. Germline CDR1 SQVTM, CDR2 ANQGSEA. CDR3 length: 12 amino acids. V lost 7 bases, J lost 3 bases, and 12 bases lay in between. The CDR3 here is CSGGSGDTEAFF. CDR3 in DNA: TGCAGCGGAGGATCCGGGGACACTGAAGCTTTCTTT.

This clone was seen once. V usage is TRBV19 and J usage is TRBJ2-7; D ambiguous. This CDR3 is built from 15 residues. Germline V lookup: CDR1 LNHDA, CDR2 SQIVND (reference sequence). The V gene lost 9 bases and the J gene lost 3 bases, with 21 bases spanning the gap. CDR3 sequence: CASESPDTYYYEQYF. The CDR3 nucleotides read TGTGCCAGCGAGTCCCCTGATACTTATTACTACGAGCAGTACTTC.

The chain combines TRBV30 with TRBJ2-7, with TRBD1 identical over 7 bases. The CDR3 spans 16 residues. CDR1 and CDR2 (germline): GTSNPN, SVGIG (reference sequence). J gave up 0 bases and V 2 bases, and 10 bases lay outside the gene matches. DNA for the CDR3: TGTGCCTGGAGTAGCATTTGGGGACAGCCCTCCTACGAGCAGTACTTC. Translating it yields CAWSSIWGQPSYEQYF.

This chain uses TRBV7-2 with TRBJ2-2; D might be TRBD2 (6 bases). The germline gives CDR1 SGHTA, CDR2 FQGNSA. Deletions cut 3 bases from V and 1 base from J, with 6 bases between. The CDR3 loop spans 14 amino acids. For the CDR3, the DNA is TGTGCCAGCAGCTTGGGACTGAACACCGGGGAGCTGTTTTTT. Protein sequence: CASSLGLNTGELFF. The complete variable domain, with remaining parts taken from reference TRBV7-2 and TRBJ2-2, reads GAGVSQSPSNKVTEKGKDVELRCDPISGHTALYWYRQSLGQGLEFLIYFQGNSAPDKSGLPSDRFSAERTGGSVSTLTIQRTQQEDSAVYLCASSLGLNTGELFFGEGSRLTVL.

This chain uses TRBV5-4 with TRBJ2-6; D call uncertain. CDR3 length equals 16 residues. V was trimmed by 3 bases and J by 4 bases, leaving 14 bases between them. Germline CDR1 reads SGHNT; CDR2 reads YYREEE (reference sequence). In DNA, the CDR3 is TGTGCCAGCAGCTCCCTTGGGCGTGGAGGGGCCAACGTCCTGACTTTC. Protein sequence: CASSSLGRGGANVLTF.

The chain employs TRBV9 and TRBJ2-3; 7 bases align to TRBD2. The V and J ends lost 0 bases and 6 bases, in that order; junction bases with no gene match: 13. Germline V CDR1 and CDR2: SGDLS, YYNGEE. The CDR3 extends over 17 amino acids. CDR3 amino acids: CASSVGMTGEGRDTQYF. The CDR3 nucleotides are TGTGCCAGCAGCGTAGGAATGACTGGGGAGGGCCGCGATACGCAGTATTTT.

This sequence joins TRBV13 and TRBJ2-7; 8 bases are a match to TRBD2. V shed 0 bases, J shed 2 bases, and the junction held 0 bases outside the gene matches. CDR1 PRHDT and CDR2 FYEKMQ come from the germline V gene (reference sequence). CDR3 length equals 14 residues. The CDR3 region is CASSLGLAAYEQYF. CDR3 coding DNA: TGTGCCAGCAGCTTAGGACTAGCGGCCTACGAGCAGTACTTC.

The rearrangement joins TRBV5-6 to TRBJ1-2; 8 bases line up with TRBD1. The trim removed 4 bases at V and 4 bases at J, leaving 6 bases unmatched. The V gene's germline CDR1 is SGHDT and CDR2 YYEEEE. The CDR3 contains 14 residues. CDR3 amino acids: CASSRKQGVYGYTF. The CDR3 DNA sequence: TGTGCCAGCAGCCGTAAACAGGGGGTCTATGGCTACACCTTC.

The rearrangement joins TRBV6-5 to TRBJ2-1, with 9 bases identical to TRBD2. V trimming: 7 bases; J trimming: 15 bases; junction bases outside the gene matches: 10. The CDR3 consists of 12 residues. Per the germline V gene, CDR1 is MNHEY and CDR2 is SVGAGI. The CDR3 reads CASKEASGIWFF. CDR3 sequence (DNA): TGTGCCAGCAAGGAGGCTAGCGGGATTTGGTTCTTC.

This rearrangement joins TRBV4-1 to TRBJ2-1; 8 nucleotides match TRBD2. Germline loops: CDR1 MGHRA, CDR2 YSYEKL. The CDR3 runs 14 residues. Trimming cost V 6 bases and J 8 bases; bases outside gene matches: 9. The CDR3 DNA is TGCGCCAGCAGTCATAATACGGGACTAGATGAGCAGTTCTTC. It is translated as CASSHNTGLDEQFF.

This clone occurred once. The chain is built from TRBV4-3 and TRBJ1-2, with a tentative D call TRBD1 (6 bases). The CDR3 runs to 14 residues. Germline CDR1 and CDR2: LGHNA and YSLEER. V lost 2 bases, J lost 7 bases, and 14 bases lay in between. The CDR3, as DNA: TGCGCCAGCAGCCAAATACAGGGACTAGGTGGCTACACCTTC. This encodes CASSQIQGLGGYTF.

The genes are TRBV19 and TRBJ1-1; 7 nucleotides line up with TRBD1. J was trimmed by 8 bases and V by 1 base; bases with no gene match: 7. The CDR3 has 14 residues. Germline loops: CDR1 LNHDA, CDR2 SQIVND (reference sequence). The DNA of the CDR3 is TGTGCCAGTAGTATAGCAGACAGGGCCCCCGAAGCTTTCTTT. Translating it yields CASSIADRAPEAFF.

V usage is TRBV3-1 (or the pseudogene TRBV3-2) and J usage is TRBJ1-2, with D possibly TRBD1 on 5 matching bases. CDR3 length: 15 residues. CDR1 and CDR2 (germline): LGHDT, YNNKEL (reference sequence). Deletions cut 4 bases from V and 5 bases from J, with 17 bases between. CDR3 sequence: CASSPSGEVRYGYTF. The CDR3 bases are TGTGCCAGCAGCCCGTCGGGGGAGGTGAGGTATGGCTACACCTTC.